These 13 T cell receptor beta chains share one sample of origin, sequenced in a study of blood T cell repertoires in COVID-19. TCRdb keeps only in-frame clones here, not all; method: immunoSEQ multiplex PCR. The data show approximately 190,000 clones, with around 80% seen just once and 14% held by the top ten. Sequenced material: peripheral blood. The receptors come from a man younger than 40 with active or convalescent COVID-19.

This clone was observed once. The same CDR3 also results from other DNA sequences found in this sample. The chain is built from TRBV2 and TRBJ1-1, with D tentatively TRBD1 (6 bases). The ends were cut back, 1 base at V and 0 bases at J, with 6 bases in the middle. The length of the CDR3 is 14 residues. CDR1 and CDR2 from the germline V gene are SNHLY and FYNNEI. The CDR3 sequence is CASSEGGLNTEAFF. The CDR3 DNA reads as TGTGCCAGCAGTGAAGGGGGGCTGAACACTGAAGCTTTCTTT.

This chain links TRBV28 with TRBJ1-2, with D maybe TRBD1 (6 bases). CDR1 and CDR2 (germline): MDHEN, SYDVKM. CDR3 length equals 13 residues. V lost 6 bases, J lost 3 bases, and 11 bases lay in between. The CDR3 DNA follows: TGTGCCAGCAGACAGGGCTTGGACTATGGCTACACCTTC. Translating it yields CASRQGLDYGYTF.

This clone showed up just once. The chain recombines TRBV6-1 with TRBJ2-5, with a weak D call TRBD1 (5 bases). Trimming cost V 1 base and J 5 bases, with 11 bases left between them. Germline V gene data show CDR1 as MNHNS and CDR2 as SASEGT. There are 14 residues in the CDR3. CDR3 in amino acids: CASSEVTGDETQYF. DNA of the CDR3: TGTGCCAGCAGTGAAGTCACAGGTGATGAGACCCAGTACTTC.

The count of this clone is one. The chain recombines TRBV11-2 with TRBJ2-5; 14 bases are a match to TRBD2. Germline V gene data show CDR1 as SGHAT and CDR2 as FQNNGV. This CDR3 region has 16 residues. The J segment lost 3 bases and the V segment lost 8 bases, leaving 8 bases of the junction unmatched. The CDR3 region has the DNA TGTGCCAGCGGCCGACTAGCGGGGGGGATCAAAGAGACCCAGTACTTC. Residues: CASGRLAGGIKETQYF.

V usage is TRBV27 and J usage is TRBJ2-5, with a possible D match to TRBD2 (6 bases). V was trimmed by 5 bases and J by 1 base, leaving 11 bases between them. The CDR3 has 14 residues. Looked up from germline, CDR1 is MNHEY and CDR2 is SMNVEV (reference sequence). The CDR3 DNA is TGTGCCAGCAGTCCAAGCGGGTCCCAAGAGACCCAGTACTTC. Translating gives CASSPSGSQETQYF.

The chain has TRBV19 and TRBJ1-5, with D unresolved. Germline V gene sequence: CDR1 LNHDA, CDR2 SQIVND (reference sequence). The CDR3 sequence is 14 residues long. V was clipped by 7 bases and J by 7 bases, with 17 bases between them. The CDR3 here is CASNLDSSGQPQHF. DNA for the CDR3: TGTGCCAGTAACCTGGACTCCTCGGGGCAGCCCCAGCATTTT.

This chain uses TRBV7-9 with TRBJ1-6, with 8 bases lining up with TRBD1. This CDR3 has 15 amino acids. The ends lost 1 base at V and 8 bases at J; junction bases unmatched: 4. Per germline, CDR1 SEHNR and CDR2 FQNEAQ (reference sequence). The CDR3 sequence is CASSLGTGSHSPLHF. In DNA form, the CDR3 reads TGTGCCAGCAGCTTAGGGACAGGGAGTCATTCACCCCTCCACTTT.

V usage is TRBV5-1 and J usage is TRBJ2-6; possibly TRBD2 for D (6 bases). The V end was cut by 0 bases, the J end by 2 bases, with 12 bases between. There are 17 residues in the CDR3. Germline CDR1 reads SGHRS; CDR2 reads YFSETQ. The CDR3 coding sequence is TGCGCCAGCAGCTTGGTGTCTGGGGGGACTGGGGCCAACGTCCTGACTTTC. Its translation: CASSLVSGGTGANVLTF.

The chain joins TRBV7-9 to TRBJ2-7; 10 bases match TRBD1. With V trimmed by 1 base and J by 1 base, 4 bases remained unmatched. CDR3 length: 16 residues. Germline values: CDR1 SEHNR, CDR2 FQNEAQ (reference sequence). CDR3 residues: CASSLVPGQGSYEQYV. CDR3 nucleotides: TGTGCCAGCAGCTTAGTACCGGGACAGGGGTCCTACGAGCAGTACGTC.

This rearrangement joins TRBV4-1 to TRBJ2-5; perhaps TRBD2 as D (7 bases). Per germline, CDR1 MGHRA and CDR2 YSYEKL. CDR3 length: 14 amino acids. Trimming removed 0 bases at V and 5 bases at J, with 10 bases between. CDR3 in DNA: TGCGCCAGCAGCCAAGATCGGGGGGCGGAGACCCAGTACTTC. Its protein product is CASSQDRGAETQYF.

The chain has TRBV18 and TRBJ1-3; D gene ambiguous. Trimming left V 2 bases short and J 1 base short, with 18 bases between. The length of the CDR3 is 18 residues. Germline assignment: CDR1 KGHSH and CDR2 LQKENI. This CDR3 reads CASSPDLAGKGSGNTIYF. CDR3 coding DNA: TGTGCCAGCTCACCAGATCTCGCAGGCAAAGGTTCTGGAAACACCATATATTTT.

For the CDR3, the DNA is TGTGCCAGCAGCTTGGAAGCGGTGGTGGCGAACACCGGGGAGCTGTTTTTT. This encodes CASSLEAVVANTGELFF. This rearrangement joins TRBV5-4 to TRBJ2-2, with a possible D match to TRBD2 (5 bases). Germline CDR1 reads SGHNT; CDR2 reads YYREEE (reference sequence). V shed 0 bases and J shed 0 bases, with 12 bases lying between them. There are 17 residues in the CDR3.

The J gene is TRBJ1-1, the V gene TRBV29-1; 7 bases fit TRBD1. The germline V gene has CDR1 SQVTM and CDR2 ANQGSEA. The ends lost 3 bases at V and 11 bases at J; junction bases unmatched: 6. The CDR3 covers 11 residues. The DNA of the CDR3 is TGCAGCGTTGATAGCGACAGGGAGGCTTTCTTT. It codes for CSVDSDREAFF.